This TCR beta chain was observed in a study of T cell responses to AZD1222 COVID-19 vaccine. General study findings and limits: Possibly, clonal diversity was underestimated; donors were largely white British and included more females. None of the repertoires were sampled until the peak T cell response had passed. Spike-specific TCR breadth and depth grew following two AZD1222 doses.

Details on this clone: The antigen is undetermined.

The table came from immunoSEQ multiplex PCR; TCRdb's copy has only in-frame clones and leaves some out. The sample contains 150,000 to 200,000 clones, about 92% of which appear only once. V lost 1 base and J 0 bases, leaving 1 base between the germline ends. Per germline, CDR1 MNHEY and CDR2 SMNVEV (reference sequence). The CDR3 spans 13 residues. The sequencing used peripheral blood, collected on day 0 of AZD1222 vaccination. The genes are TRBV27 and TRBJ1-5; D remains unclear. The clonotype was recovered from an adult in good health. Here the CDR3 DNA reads TGTGCCAGCAGTTTATTTAGCAATCAGCCCCAGCATTTT. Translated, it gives CASSLFSNQPQHF.